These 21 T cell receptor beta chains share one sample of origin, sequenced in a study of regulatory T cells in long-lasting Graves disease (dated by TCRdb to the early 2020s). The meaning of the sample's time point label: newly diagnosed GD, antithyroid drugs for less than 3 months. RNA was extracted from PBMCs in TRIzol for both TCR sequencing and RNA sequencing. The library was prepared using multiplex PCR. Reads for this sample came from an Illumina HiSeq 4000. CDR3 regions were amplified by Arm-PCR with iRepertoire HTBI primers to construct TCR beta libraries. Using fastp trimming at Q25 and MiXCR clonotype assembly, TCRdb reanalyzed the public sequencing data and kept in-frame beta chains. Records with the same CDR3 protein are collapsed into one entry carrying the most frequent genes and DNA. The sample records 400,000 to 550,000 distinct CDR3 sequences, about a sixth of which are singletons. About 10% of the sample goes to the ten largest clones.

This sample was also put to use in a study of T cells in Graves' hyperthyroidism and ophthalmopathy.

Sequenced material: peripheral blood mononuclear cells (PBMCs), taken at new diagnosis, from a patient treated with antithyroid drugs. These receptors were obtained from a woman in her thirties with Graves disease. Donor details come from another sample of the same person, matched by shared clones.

CDR3 nucleotide sequence: TGCAGTATCCAATCGGGGGGAGGGTTCTACGAGCAGTACTTC. The encoded protein is CSIQSGGGFYEQYF. The chain carries TRBV20-1 and TRBJ2-7, with 7 positions matching TRBD2. Germline trimming cut 8 bases from V and 3 bases from J; bases unmatched to any gene: 13. Germline V lookup: CDR1 DFQATT, CDR2 SNEGSKA (reference sequence). CDR3 size: 14 residues.

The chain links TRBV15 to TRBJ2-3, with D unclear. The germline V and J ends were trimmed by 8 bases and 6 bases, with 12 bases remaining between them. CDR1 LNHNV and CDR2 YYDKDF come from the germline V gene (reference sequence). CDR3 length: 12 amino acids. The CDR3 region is CATGPPIDTQYF. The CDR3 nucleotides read TGTGCCACCGGGCCCCCTATTGATACGCAGTATTTT.

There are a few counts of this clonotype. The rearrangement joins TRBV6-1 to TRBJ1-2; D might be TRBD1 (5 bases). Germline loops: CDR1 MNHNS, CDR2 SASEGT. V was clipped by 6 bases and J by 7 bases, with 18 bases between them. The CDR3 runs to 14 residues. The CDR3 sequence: CASSHQTGRGGYTF. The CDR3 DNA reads TGTGCCAGCAGCCATCAGACGGGGCGTGGTGGCTACACCTTC.

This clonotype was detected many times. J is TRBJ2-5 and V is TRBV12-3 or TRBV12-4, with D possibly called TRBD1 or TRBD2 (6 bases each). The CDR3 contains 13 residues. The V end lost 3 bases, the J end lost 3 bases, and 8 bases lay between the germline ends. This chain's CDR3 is CASSLRGEETQYF. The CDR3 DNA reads TGTGCCAGCAGTTTGAGGGGGGAAGAGACCCAGTACTTC.

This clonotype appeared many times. The CDR3 region has the DNA TGCAGTGCTAGAGATCCTTTGGGGGCCCAAGAGACCCAGTACTTC. Its translation: CSARDPLGAQETQYF. V and J are TRBV20-1 and TRBJ2-5; tentative D call: TRBD1 (6 bases). Germline loops: CDR1 DFQATT, CDR2 SNEGSKA (reference sequence). This CDR3 is built from 15 residues. V was trimmed by 0 bases and J by 1 base, leaving 12 bases between them.

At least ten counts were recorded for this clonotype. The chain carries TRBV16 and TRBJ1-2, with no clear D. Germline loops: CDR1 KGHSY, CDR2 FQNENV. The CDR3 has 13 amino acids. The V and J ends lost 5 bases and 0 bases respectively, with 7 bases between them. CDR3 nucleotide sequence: TGTGCCAGCAGCTCGGAGTCTAACTATGGCTACACCTTC. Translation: CASSSESNYGYTF.

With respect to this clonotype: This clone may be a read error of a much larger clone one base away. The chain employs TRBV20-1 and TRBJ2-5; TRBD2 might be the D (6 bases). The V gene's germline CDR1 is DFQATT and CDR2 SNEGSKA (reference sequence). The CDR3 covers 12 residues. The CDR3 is CSASGSRETPYF. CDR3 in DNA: TGCAGTGCTTCCGGGAGTAGAGAGACCCCGTACTTC.

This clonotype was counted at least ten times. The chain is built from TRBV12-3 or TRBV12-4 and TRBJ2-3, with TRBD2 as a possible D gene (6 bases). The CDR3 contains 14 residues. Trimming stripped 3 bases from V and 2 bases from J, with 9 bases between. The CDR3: CASSFERVTDTQYF. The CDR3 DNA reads TGTGCCAGCAGTTTTGAGCGGGTCACAGATACGCAGTATTTT.

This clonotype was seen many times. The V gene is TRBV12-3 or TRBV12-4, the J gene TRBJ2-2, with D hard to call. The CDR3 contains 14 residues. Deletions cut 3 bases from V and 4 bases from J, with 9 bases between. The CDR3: CASSFVTVTGELFF. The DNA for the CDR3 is TGTGCCAGCAGTTTCGTAACCGTCACCGGGGAGCTGTTTTTT.

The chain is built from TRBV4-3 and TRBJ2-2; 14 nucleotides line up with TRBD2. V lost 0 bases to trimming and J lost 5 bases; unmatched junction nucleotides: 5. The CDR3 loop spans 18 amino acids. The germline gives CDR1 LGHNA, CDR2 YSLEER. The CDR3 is CASSQDRTSGRRTGELFF. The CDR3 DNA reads TGCGCCAGCAGCCAAGATAGGACTAGCGGGAGGAGAACCGGGGAGCTGTTTTTT.

The CDR3: CASSDGNPEAFF. The CDR3 bases are TGTGCCAGCTCTGACGGAAACCCTGAAGCTTTCTTT. The chain has TRBV5-5 and TRBJ1-1, with D unresolved. CDR3 length: 12 amino acids. Germline values: CDR1 SGHKS, CDR2 YYEKEE (reference sequence). The germline V and J ends were trimmed by 7 bases and 6 bases, with 13 bases remaining between them.

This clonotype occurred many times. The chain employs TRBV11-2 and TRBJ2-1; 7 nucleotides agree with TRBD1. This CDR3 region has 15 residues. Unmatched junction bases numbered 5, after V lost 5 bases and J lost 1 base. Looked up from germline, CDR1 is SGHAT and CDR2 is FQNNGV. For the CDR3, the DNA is TGTGCCAGCAGCCCACAGGGGAAGTCCTACAATGAGCAGTTCTTC. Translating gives CASSPQGKSYNEQFF.

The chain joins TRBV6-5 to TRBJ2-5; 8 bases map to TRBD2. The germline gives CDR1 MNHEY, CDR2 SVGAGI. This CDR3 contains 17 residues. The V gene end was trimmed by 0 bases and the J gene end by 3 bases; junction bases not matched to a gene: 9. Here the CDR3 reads CASSYSEREGPEETQYF. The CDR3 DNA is TGTGCCAGCAGTTACTCGGAACGGGAGGGCCCTGAAGAGACCCAGTACTTC.

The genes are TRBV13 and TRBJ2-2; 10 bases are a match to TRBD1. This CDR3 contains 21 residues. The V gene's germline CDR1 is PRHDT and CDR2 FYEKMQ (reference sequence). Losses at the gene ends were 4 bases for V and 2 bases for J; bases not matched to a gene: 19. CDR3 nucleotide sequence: TGTGCCAGCAGCTCGTTTAGGGAGACAGGGGGCAATCCCACCAACACCGGGGAGCTGTTTTTT. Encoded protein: CASSSFRETGGNPTNTGELFF.

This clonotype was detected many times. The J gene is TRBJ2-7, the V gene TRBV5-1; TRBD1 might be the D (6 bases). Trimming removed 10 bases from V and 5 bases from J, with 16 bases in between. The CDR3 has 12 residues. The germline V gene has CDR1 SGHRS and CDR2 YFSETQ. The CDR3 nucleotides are TGCGCCTGTAGGGACAAGGAGCACGAGCAGTACTTC. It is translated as CACRDKEHEQYF. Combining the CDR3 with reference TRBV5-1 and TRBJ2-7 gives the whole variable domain KAGVTQTPRYLIKTRGQQVTLSCSPISGHRSVSWYQQTPGQGLQFLFEYFSETQRNKGNFPGRFSGRQFSNSRSEMNVSTLELGDSALYLCACRDKEHEQYFGPGTRLTVT.

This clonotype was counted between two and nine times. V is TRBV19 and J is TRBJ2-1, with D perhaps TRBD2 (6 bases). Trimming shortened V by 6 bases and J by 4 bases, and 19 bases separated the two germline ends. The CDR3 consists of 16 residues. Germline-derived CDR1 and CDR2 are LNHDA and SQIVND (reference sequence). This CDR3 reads CASSPAVLASYNEQFF. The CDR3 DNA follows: TGTGCCAGTAGCCCGGCGGTCCTAGCGTCTTACAATGAGCAGTTCTTC.

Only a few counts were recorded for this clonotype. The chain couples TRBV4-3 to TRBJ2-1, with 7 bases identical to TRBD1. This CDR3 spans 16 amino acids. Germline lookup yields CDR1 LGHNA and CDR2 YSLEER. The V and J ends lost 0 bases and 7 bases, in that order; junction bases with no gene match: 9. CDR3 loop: CASSQDNRGGRNEQFF. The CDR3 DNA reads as TGCGCCAGCAGCCAAGATAACAGGGGTGGGCGAAATGAGCAGTTCTTC.

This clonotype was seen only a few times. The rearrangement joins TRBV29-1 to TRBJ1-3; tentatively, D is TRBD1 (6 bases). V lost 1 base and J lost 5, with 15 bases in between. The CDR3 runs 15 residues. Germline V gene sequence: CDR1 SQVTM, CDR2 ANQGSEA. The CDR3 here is CSVEATQGLRNTIYF. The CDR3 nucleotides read TGCAGCGTTGAAGCTACTCAGGGGTTGAGAAACACCATATATTTT.

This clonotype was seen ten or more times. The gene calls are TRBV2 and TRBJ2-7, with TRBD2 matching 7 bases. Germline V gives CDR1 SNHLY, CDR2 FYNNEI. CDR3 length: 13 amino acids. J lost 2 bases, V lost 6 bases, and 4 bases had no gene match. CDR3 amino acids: CASRREDPYEQYF. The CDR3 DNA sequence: TGTGCCAGCAGACGGGAGGACCCCTACGAGCAGTACTTC.

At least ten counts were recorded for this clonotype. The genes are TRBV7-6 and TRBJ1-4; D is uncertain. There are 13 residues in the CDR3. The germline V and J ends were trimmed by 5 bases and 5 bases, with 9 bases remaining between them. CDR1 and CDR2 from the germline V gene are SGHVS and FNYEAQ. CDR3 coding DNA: TGTGCCAGCAGCCCAAGCCAGAATGAAAAACTGTTTTTT. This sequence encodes CASSPSQNEKLFF.

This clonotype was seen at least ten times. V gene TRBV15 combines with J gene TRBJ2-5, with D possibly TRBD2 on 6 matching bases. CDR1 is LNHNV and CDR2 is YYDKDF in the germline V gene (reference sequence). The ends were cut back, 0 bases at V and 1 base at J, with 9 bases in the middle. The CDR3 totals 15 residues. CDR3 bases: TGTGCCACCAGCAGAGATCGGGACTTCCAAGAGACCCAGTACTTC. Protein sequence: CATSRDRDFQETQYF.